This T cell receptor beta chain was identified in a study of shared clonotypes between healthy human individuals. The naive CD8 population came from CD45RO-negative cells selected for CCR7, without terminally differentiated effector memory CD45RA+ cells. Remarks on this clone: As yet, its antigen is unknown.

The study's findings and limits: Sampling included only blood; tissue repertoires likely differ.

Germline CDR1 is MNHEY and CDR2 is SMNVEV (reference sequence). The CDR3 sequence is 15 residues long. V lost 7 bases and J lost 2, with 16 bases in between. Original processing notes: Filtering of immunoSEQ junctional sequences could not match full-length read filtering. Produced via immunoSEQ multiplex PCR; TCRdb's table is partial and in-frame only. The V and J calls and clone size come from that table; D and trimming were worked out from the DNA. Of hundreds of thousands of clones listed, 90% to 95% are singletons. The source of this sequence is a man aged 25-45 years in good health. Sequenced input: naive CD8+ T cells sorted from blood. The gene calls are TRBV27 and TRBJ2-3; D not certain. CDR3 region: CASKRVWVNTDTQYF. CDR3 bases: TGTGCCAGCAAGAGAGTATGGGTAAACACAGATACGCAGTATTTT.